This passage covers 10 T cell receptor beta chains from one sample sequenced in a study of breast tumors, draining lymph nodes, adjacent tissues. TCRdb ran MiXCR on the multiplex PCR reads and lists one entry per CDR3 protein. The sample holds 130,000 or so distinct CDR3 sequences, roughly 33% seen once. Samples came from axillary lymph nodes draining the breast cancer. Sequencing input: axillary lymph node tissue. The receptors derive from a female donor with breast cancer. Some clones in this sample may be carry-over from other donors' samples.

This clonotype was observed at least ten times. The rearrangement uses TRBV12-3 or TRBV12-4 and TRBJ1-3; unclear D gene. V lost 6 bases, J lost 2 bases, and 14 bases lay in between. The CDR3 has 15 amino acids. The CDR3 sequence is CASSPVTATGNTIYF. For the CDR3, the DNA is TGTGCCAGCAGCCCGGTGACGGCGACTGGAAACACCATATATTTT.

This clonotype was seen repeatedly, ten times or more. This chain connects TRBV7-9 to TRBJ2-1; 10 bases align to TRBD1. The trim removed 5 bases at V and 9 bases at J, leaving 7 bases unmatched. In germline, CDR1 is SEHNR, CDR2 FQNEAQ (reference sequence). The CDR3 contains 14 residues. The CDR3 sequence is CASSRGTGVAEQFF. As DNA, the CDR3 is TGTGCCAGCAGCCGGGGGACAGGGGTCGCTGAGCAGTTCTTC. Filled out from reference TRBV7-9 and TRBJ2-1, the complete variable domain reads DTGVSQNPRHKITKRGQNVTFRCDPISEHNRLYWYRQTLGQGPEFLTYFQNEAQLEKSRLLSDRFSAERPKGSFSTLEIQRTEQGDSAMYLCASSRGTGVAEQFFGPGTRLTVL.

This chain joins TRBV12-5 and TRBJ2-1; 8 positions match TRBD2. Losses at the gene ends were 6 bases for V and 7 bases for J; bases not matched to a gene: 8. CDR1 is LGHNT and CDR2 is FRNRAP in the germline V gene. The CDR3 runs 14 residues. The CDR3 DNA reads TGTGCTAGTGGCCCCGCGGGGGGCTGGAATGAGCAGTTCTTC. Amino acid sequence: CASGPAGGWNEQFF.

This clonotype was counted many times. The rearrangement uses TRBV19 and TRBJ2-7, with D perhaps TRBD1 (6 bases). Germline loops: CDR1 LNHDA, CDR2 SQIVND (reference sequence). V shed 7 bases and J shed 0 bases, with 22 bases lying between them. The CDR3 runs to 17 residues. CDR3 sequence: CASKGRGQSLSSYEQYV. The CDR3 DNA reads TGTGCCAGTAAGGGTCGAGGACAGTCTCTCAGCTCCTACGAGCAGTACGTC.

In its sample, this clonotype was seen many times. The rearrangement joins TRBV20-1 to TRBJ2-2, with 12 positions matching TRBD2. Germline V CDR1 and CDR2: DFQATT, SNEGSKA (reference sequence). The CDR3 loop spans 17 amino acids. After removal of 0 bases from V and 5 bases from J, the junction contained 7 bases not matched to a gene. The CDR3 loop reads CSARDILAGGKTGELFF. CDR3 sequence (DNA): TGCAGTGCTAGAGATATCCTAGCGGGGGGGAAAACCGGGGAGCTGTTTTTT.

The genes are TRBV2 and TRBJ2-7; TRBD2 matches at 7 bases. The germline V gene encodes CDR1 SNHLY and CDR2 FYNNEI. V gave up 4 bases and J gave up 3 bases; unmatched junction bases: 6. CDR3 length: 14 residues. CDR3 sequence: CASSGGTNLYEQYF. The CDR3 bases are TGTGCCAGCAGTGGGGGGACTAACCTCTACGAGCAGTACTTC.

In this sample, this clonotype turned up many times. The chain employs TRBV19 and TRBJ2-3, with TRBD1 matching 7 bases. The CDR3 is 14 amino acids. The germline gives CDR1 LNHDA, CDR2 SQIVND (reference sequence). Unmatched junction bases numbered 9, after V lost 6 bases and J lost 6 bases. This CDR3 reads CASRPGTVADTQYF. DNA of the CDR3: TGTGCCAGTAGGCCTGGGACAGTAGCGGATACGCAGTATTTT. The entire variable domain, with the rest obtained from reference TRBV19 and TRBJ2-3, is as follows: DGGITQSPKYLFRKEGQNVTLSCEQNLNHDAMYWYRQDPGQGLRLIYYSQIVNDFQKGDIAEGYSVSREKKESFPLTVTSAQKNPTAFYLCASRPGTVADTQYFGPGTRLTVL.

This clonotype was observed a few times. A much more abundant neighbour one base away suggests this may be a read error. The J gene is TRBJ2-7, the V gene TRBV6-1; D uncertain. The CDR3 runs to 13 residues. The germline V gene encodes CDR1 MNHNS and CDR2 SASEGT. The ends were cut back, 10 bases at V and 1 base at J, with 14 bases in the middle. The DNA for the CDR3 is TGTGCCACCCCGCGTGAGGTTTCCTACGAGCAGTACTTC. Its translation: CATPREVSYEQYF.

To note about this clonotype: One end of the junction fails to match germline, which may point to a read error. V is TRBV5-1 and J is TRBJ2-7, with D possibly matching TRBD2 (7 bases). Germline loops: CDR1 SGHRS, CDR2 YFSETQ. This CDR3 has 15 residues. The CDR3 DNA follows: TGCGCCAGCAGCCTTGGCGGGGGCAGCTCCCACGAGCAGTACTTC. It translates to CASSLGGGSSHEQYF.

The rearrangement joins TRBV19 to TRBJ1-5, with 7 bases matching TRBD1. CDR1 and CDR2 from the germline V gene are LNHDA and SQIVND (reference sequence). CDR3 length equals 15 residues. The ends lost 5 bases at V and 0 bases at J; junction bases unmatched: 4. DNA for the CDR3: TGTGCCAGTAGTGACAGACAGGGTAGCAATCAGCCCCAGCATTTT. As protein: CASSDRQGSNQPQHF.